This record concerns one TCR beta chain sequence. Its target antigen remains unknown. Per-base qualities were not stored, and no clone one base away is much larger. The cohort consisted of hundreds of healthy bone marrow donors. Cohort members were all nominally healthy when sampled, although unrecorded immune exposures were likely present. CMV serostatus was positive for 289 and negative for about 50% of the roughly 700 cohort members, and was not recorded for this donor. Each donor provided a peripheral blood sample, and peripheral blood mononuclear cells were used for TCR beta sequencing. The Qiagen DNeasy Blood Extraction Kit was used to extract genomic DNA from the blood cell samples. This sample was included in a study of cytomegalovirus exposure and HLA in healthy donors listed by TCRdb under 2017. For context, the study as a whole: According to an earlier analysis of a few hundred of the donors, roughly 180 million T cells yielded 117 million unique TCR beta sequences and approximately 300 Gb of sequence data. An early release that covered some 640 HLA-typed donors contained around 330 gigabases of sequencing data and approximately 85 million unique TCR sequences. An earlier analysis of 587 of the donors used high-throughput TCR beta sequencing to judge whether each TCR beta V gene segment behaved as functional or pseudogenic. Among 300 to 500 genotyped donors of the cohort, an average of approximately 220,000 unique TCR beta nucleotide sequences was sequenced per donor, of which about 19% were non-productive. Both class I and class II loci were covered by HLA typing, at four-digit resolution. Of the approximately 400 genotyped donors, approximately 80% were placed in the genetic ancestry cluster associated with self-reported Caucasian donors. Donor age, sex, ethnicity and CMV serostatus were compiled alongside the repertoire data. Along with the 666-subject first cohort, a separate validation cohort of 120 different subjects was used. All discovery cohort repertoires had been generated using a single sequencing platform. Rather than drawing on any new phenotypic data, the later analysis identified candidate immune exposures from TCR beta sequences and the way those sequences occurred across donors. The T cell repertoires of 670 or so subjects were profiled by immunosequencing and related to cytomegalovirus serostatus. The number of typed donors differed by locus: about 620-630 for A, B, C, DRB1 and DQB1; approximately 530 for DQA1; about 600 for DPA1; and roughly 490 for DPB1. Four or five DR-DQ haplotypes were handled as single units for association and clustering because linkage in the cohort was strong. Genome-wide SNP genotypes for about 65% of the roughly 700 donors were used in a later genetic analysis, which treated that subset as a discovery cohort. High-throughput TCR immunosequencing, statistical association of individual TCRs with disease status, and machine learning were combined to predict cytomegalovirus infection status. The study aimed to test whether signatures of past pathogen exposure could be identified by cataloging public T cell receptors. A later analysis re-examined previously published TCR beta repertoires from more than 550 donors and added high-resolution HLA genotyping to investigate patterns of TCR occurrence. Beyond this particular receptor, the publication reports: The cohort was sequenced for TCR beta chains only, and without alpha or paired-chain data the features that could be detected were limited. A further reported finding was that TCR beta sequences accurately predicted the HLA-A and HLA-B alleles for most subjects in the first cohort. In an earlier analysis of fewer than 750 of the donors, most TCR beta V segments were observed in productive rearrangements about 87% or about 30% of the time, broadly matching IMGT annotations. A later analysis associated about 16,000 TCR beta sequences with specific HLA alleles at a false discovery rate of 0.05. Strong co-occurrence of HLA alleles, especially DR and DQ, made assigning TCR associations to individual alleles difficult. The classifier was reported to diagnose cytomegalovirus status with high specificity and sensitivity in both the original and validation cohorts. Some IMGT-functional V segments, including TRBV6-2 and TRBV6-3, could not be distinguished by the 87-base-pair reads and were therefore excluded. Linkage disequilibrium might explain the correlated functional status among segregating V segments, but an unknown experimental factor could not be excluded. In a later analysis, HLA-associated TCR beta chains showed more clonal expansion and lower generation probabilities than non-associated chains that were equally common. In a later analysis, the rate of TCR association differed among HLA loci, with DRB1 alleles having the most associated TCRs and HLA-C alleles having the fewest. A later analysis found that most CMV-associated TCR beta chains appeared HLA-restricted, with HLA associations seemingly driven largely by CMV exposure. A later genetic analysis reported fewer N-insertions in productive TCRs among donors in an Asian-associated ancestry cluster than the roughly 700-donor mean. The earlier analysis of 450 to 700 of the donors excluded 15 to 20 rarely observed V segments, including chromosome 9 orphons, because counts were too low. Because HLA typing was missing for some donors at each locus, association tests included only the typed subset. While some public TCRs were present in many individuals, most TCR sequences turned up only very rarely across donors. Sequencing depth was assumed to be roughly uniform across donors in the presence/absence analyses, though that assumption may not hold. In a later genetic analysis, a missense DCLRE1C variant was associated with V-gene and J-gene trimming of TCR beta chains, and the association was replicated in an independent cohort. The authors suggested that the approach could potentially be extended to other disease states and immunological phenotypes. The only immune exposure information available for the cohort was CMV serostatus. In vitro tests confirmed that a few of the cytomegalovirus-associated TCR beta chains recognize cytomegalovirus antigens. A total of around 150 TCR beta chains were listed by the study as associated with cytomegalovirus. The sequencing pipeline was judged likely to have produced a cluster of highly shared sequence variants as a technical artifact. Several of the top co-occurrence clusters appeared to be linked to parvovirus B19, influenza, CMV and Epstein-Barr virus, according to a later analysis.

A distance of 8 bases separates the germline ends of V and J, which lose 0 bases and 7 bases respectively. CDR1 and CDR2 were assigned from the germline V gene (reference sequence) as SGHNT and YYREEE. Reading from cysteine to phenylalanine, the CDR3 counts 13 amino acids. Only the CDR3 DNA stays, 39 bases, in frame from base 1. Receptors were amplified or captured by the immunoSEQ multiplex PCR assay. For the multiplex PCR, a mixture combining 60 forward primers for TCR Vbeta segments and 13 reverse primers for TCR Jbeta segments was used. A multiplex PCR assay on genomic DNA amplified the CDR3 region of rearranged TCR beta genes. Amplified TCR beta libraries were sequenced as 87-base-pair reads on the Illumina HiSeq System. The study's processing was this. A later analysis tallied some 79 million unique TCR beta chains across the 550 to 850 repertoires, and about 10 million of those chains were shared by two or more donors. To remove PCR and sequencing errors, raw reads were error-corrected and collapsed into unique sequences using a nearest-neighbor algorithm that merged closely related sequences. CDR3 sequences were aligned to IMGT reference sequences to assign V, D and J gene segments. For a sequence to be retained, at least a six-nucleotide match to both a V gene segment and a J gene segment was required. Rearrangements were called productive when the CDR3 lacked stop codons and stayed in frame with V and J; all others were non-productive. Following IMGT convention, CDR3 was defined as the stretch from the second conserved V-encoded cysteine to the conserved J-encoded phenylalanine. In an earlier analysis of some 550 of the donors, sequences lacking an unambiguous match to a single V gene segment were excluded. In an earlier analysis of roughly 500 of the donors, V segments were called functional above 56.7% productive rearrangements and were called segregating when the between-donor standard deviation exceeded 5%. A statistical classification framework was built to diagnose cytomegalovirus status from the catalog of TCR beta chain sequences. In a later analysis, V and J genes were assigned by comparing TCR nucleotide sequences against IMGT/GENE-DB human TR gene sequences. Using the TCRdist pipeline, a later analysis assigned CDR3 sequences along with most-parsimonious VDJ recombination scenarios. In a later analysis, each TCR beta chain was defined by its CDR3 amino acid sequence together with its V-gene family, and reads lacking a unique V-gene family were excluded. To address suspected cross-contamination and a sequencing artifact, a later analysis removed several hundred highly shared, low-generation-probability nucleotide sequences. For each public chain, a later analysis derived a clonal expansion index from normalized ranks of inferred template counts within each repertoire. Generation probabilities in a later analysis came from a VDJ recombination model fitted to out-of-frame rearrangements, and those results were checked against IGoR. In a later analysis, hypergeometric tests were used to score TCR-TCR, TCR-HLA and TCR-CMV co-occurrence, with a repertoire-size bias correction applied to TCR pairs. In a later analysis, false discovery rates were estimated by permuting HLA or CMV assignments 20 times. In a later analysis, co-occurring TCRs were grouped using DBSCAN, with TCRdist sequence similarity added in when clustering inside HLA-allele-positive subsets. For co-occurrence clustering, repertoires with fewer than 30,000 or more than 120,000 public chains were excluded, along with 4 to 6 repertoires with anomalous nucleotide sharing. What TCRdb holds here is the immuneACCESS table cut down to in-frame rearrangements. Part of the clones is not present; checked against another copy, under half of the missing clones reflect an unresolved V gene, and the others are unexplained. V, J and clone size are taken as reported in that table, and D and trimming were inferred from the DNA itself. Across this sample there are around 91,000 clones, with roughly 60% seen only once. The ten top clones hold roughly 2.5% of the sample.

This chain joins TRBV5-4 to TRBJ1-5; too little of a D gene remains to name it. What was sequenced was PBMCs. The origin of this receptor is a human donor in good health. The DNA sequence reads TGTGCCAGCAGCTTGGGGGCGGGGCAGCCCCAGCATTTT. It is translated as CASSLGAGQPQHF.